This entry lists 19 T cell receptor beta chains sequenced from one sample in a study of cytomegalovirus exposure and HLA in healthy donors. The PCR had 60 Vbeta and 13 Jbeta primers. Some clones are missing from TCRdb's copy, which holds only in-frame ones; the method was immunoSEQ multiplex PCR. This sample has approximately 200,000 clones; almost 80% occur once, and the top ten carry around 1.6%. Material: PBMCs. The origin of the receptors is a woman aged 18-35 years in good health and CMV-seronegative.

There are a few counts of this clone. V and J are TRBV18 and TRBJ1-2; 7 nucleotides agree with TRBD1. Per the germline V gene, CDR1 is KGHSH and CDR2 is LQKENI. The CDR3 has 13 amino acids. Trimming cost V 2 bases and J 3 bases; bases outside gene matches: 0. CDR3 DNA: TGTGCCAGCTCACCAGACAGGGACTATGGCTACACCTTC. This encodes CASSPDRDYGYTF.

This clone was counted a few times. The genes are TRBV2 and TRBJ2-1; 7 bases map to TRBD2. The V gene end was trimmed by 4 bases and the J gene end by 10 bases; junction bases not matched to a gene: 4. The CDR3 contains 12 residues. The germline CDR1 and CDR2 sequences are SNHLY and FYNNEI. CDR3 amino acids: CASSGEGSEQFF. The CDR3 DNA is TGTGCCAGCAGTGGGGAGGGCAGCGAGCAGTTCTTC.

The chain couples TRBV11-3 to TRBJ1-1; the D is unclear. From germline, CDR1 is SGHNT and CDR2 YENEEA. V was shortened by 5 bases and J by 5 bases, with 21 bases between the two germline ends. The CDR3 runs 16 residues. CDR3 nucleotides: TGTGCCAGCAGCCCTGGCGGCGGGAAGGATTCGACTGAAGCTTTCTTT. It encodes CASSPGGGKDSTEAFF.

The rearrangement uses TRBV6-5 and TRBJ1-6, with 11 bases lining up with TRBD1. CDR1 is MNHEY and CDR2 is SVGAGI in the germline V gene. The trim removed 4 bases at V and 10 bases at J, leaving 3 bases unmatched. The CDR3 runs 14 residues. Written as DNA, the CDR3 is TGTGCCAGCAGTTTCCGGGACAGGGGGTCACCCCTCCACTTT. Residues: CASSFRDRGSPLHF.

The chain combines TRBV5-6 with TRBJ2-1; tentatively, D is TRBD2 (5 bases). Trimming left V 0 bases short and J 6 bases short, with 7 bases between. The CDR3 sequence is 13 residues long. Germline V gene data show CDR1 as SGHDT and CDR2 as YYEEEE. The CDR3 DNA follows: TGTGCCAGCAGCTTGGTCACTAGCAATGAGCAGTTCTTC. This encodes CASSLVTSNEQFF.

The CDR3 here is CASSPDRTGLPNFF. CDR3 coding DNA: TGTGCCAGCAGCCCTGATCGGACAGGGCTACCTAATTTCTTT. The chain uses TRBV9 and TRBJ1-1, with 8 bases aligning to TRBD1. V was pared by 4 bases and J by 13 bases, with 15 bases of the junction left unmatched. Germline V gene lookup returns CDR1 SGDLS and CDR2 YYNGEE. This CDR3 has 14 amino acids. Full variable domain (rest looked up from reference TRBV9 and TRBJ1-1): DSGVTQTPKHLITATGQRVTLRCSPRSGDLSVYWYQQSLDQGLQFLIQYYNGEERAKGNILERFSAQQFPDLHSELNLSSLELGDSALYFCASSPDRTGLPNFFGQGTRLTVV.

This clone appeared a few times. J is TRBJ1-1 and V is TRBV2, with 9 bases aligning to TRBD1. The CDR3 extends over 14 amino acids. The V and J ends lost 6 bases and 5 bases, in that order; junction bases with no gene match: 7. CDR1 and CDR2 (germline): SNHLY, FYNNEI. The CDR3 here is CASSLRTGETEAFF. In nucleotides, the CDR3 is TGTGCCAGCAGCCTACGGACAGGGGAAACTGAAGCTTTCTTT.

The V call is TRBV21-1, the J call TRBJ1-4. TRBV21-1 is classified as a pseudogene. The CDR3 runs to 18 residues. CDR3 nucleotides: TGTGCCAGCAGCAAATTGGCCGCGTGGGAGGGCGCCGATGAAAAACTGTTTTTT. This translates into CASSKLAAWEGADEKLFF.

This chain joins TRBV9 and TRBJ1-2; 7 nucleotides match TRBD1. The trim removed 1 base at V and 1 base at J, leaving 4 bases unmatched. CDR1 and CDR2 from the germline V gene are SGDLS and YYNGEE. There are 15 residues in the CDR3. CDR3 residues: CASSVTGQLNYGYTF. CDR3 in DNA: TGTGCCAGCAGCGTAACGGGACAGCTTAACTATGGCTACACCTTC. Variable domain in full (rest from reference TRBV9 and TRBJ1-2): DSGVTQTPKHLITATGQRVTLRCSPRSGDLSVYWYQQSLDQGLQFLIQYYNGEERAKGNILERFSAQQFPDLHSELNLSSLELGDSALYFCASSVTGQLNYGYTFGSGTRLTVV.

The chain carries TRBV9 and TRBJ2-1, with D tentatively TRBD1 (5 bases). CDR1 is SGDLS, CDR2 YYNGEE, per germline. Trimming pared 3 bases from V and 8 bases from J, leaving 12 bases between. The CDR3 sequence is 13 residues long. CDR3: CASSAQGFYEQFF. The CDR3 nucleotides read TGTGCCAGCAGCGCGCAGGGTTTTTATGAGCAGTTCTTC.

This clone appeared once. The chain uses TRBV19 and TRBJ1-5; TRBD1 matches at 7 bases. The trim removed 5 bases at V and 3 bases at J, leaving 10 bases unmatched. The germline gives CDR1 LNHDA, CDR2 SQIVND (reference sequence). The CDR3 contains 16 residues. The CDR3 DNA reads as TGTGCCAGTAGTTCGGGTAGGGGGCGTTTCAATCAGCCCCAGCATTTT. It is translated as CASSSGRGRFNQPQHF. The complete variable domain, with remaining parts taken from reference TRBV19 and TRBJ1-5, reads DGGITQSPKYLFRKEGQNVTLSCEQNLNHDAMYWYRQDPGQGLRLIYYSQIVNDFQKGDIAEGYSVSREKKESFPLTVTSAQKNPTAFYLCASSSGRGRFNQPQHFGDGTRLSIL.

This clone was counted a single time. The rearrangement uses TRBV28 and TRBJ1-2; D uncertain. The CDR3 has 11 amino acids. V lost 4 bases and J lost 4, with 4 bases in between. The V gene's germline CDR1 is MDHEN and CDR2 SYDVKM. The CDR3 sequence: CASSSSYGYTF. CDR3 DNA sequence: TGTGCCAGCAGTTCTAGCTATGGCTACACCTTC.

The V call is TRBV5-4, the J call TRBJ2-5, with TRBD1 matching over 7 bases. V lost 2 bases and J lost 4; bases outside the gene matches: 5. Germline values: CDR1 SGHNT, CDR2 YYREEE (reference sequence). The CDR3 has 14 amino acids. CDR3 nucleotide sequence: TGTGCCAGCAGCTTCAAGGGGGCGGGAGAGACCCAGTACTTC. Protein sequence: CASSFKGAGETQYF. Filled out from reference TRBV5-4 and TRBJ2-5, the complete variable domain reads ETGVTQSPTHLIKTRGQQVTLRCSSQSGHNTVSWYQQALGQGPQFIFQYYREEENGRGNFPPRFSGLQFPNYSSELNVNALELDDSALYLCASSFKGAGETQYFGPGTRLLVL.

The CDR3 here is CASSLASGPQHF. The CDR3 coding sequence is TGTGCCAGCAGCTTGGCCTCAGGTCCCCAGCATTTT. The chain joins TRBV5-5 to TRBJ1-5; D is undetermined. Germline V gene sequence: CDR1 SGHKS, CDR2 YYEKEE (reference sequence). V lost 0 bases and J lost 10, with 8 bases in between. The CDR3 is 12 residues long.

The chain combines TRBV6-6 with TRBJ2-7; D perhaps matches TRBD1 (6 bases). This CDR3 spans 12 amino acids. CDR1 MNHNY and CDR2 SVGAGI come from the germline V gene (reference sequence). V was pared by 10 bases and J by 6 bases, with 16 bases between. Written as DNA, the CDR3 is TGTGCCACCGAACAGGGTTTGAGCGAGCAGTACTTC. Amino acids: CATEQGLSEQYF.

This clone was recorded once. This rearrangement joins TRBV14 to TRBJ2-3; 7 bases fit TRBD2. V dropped 2 bases and J dropped 3; count of bases not matched to a gene: 8. The CDR3 has 16 residues. Germline CDR1 SGHDN, CDR2 FVKESK. CDR3 loop: CASSQTGGSSTDTQYF. The CDR3 DNA reads TGTGCCAGCAGCCAAACCGGCGGGAGTTCTACAGATACGCAGTATTTT.

The rearrangement links TRBV28 to TRBJ1-5; a weak D match, TRBD1 (6 bases). Germline CDR1 reads MDHEN; CDR2 reads SYDVKM. V dropped 3 bases and J dropped 4 bases, with 10 bases sitting between them. The CDR3 has 14 amino acids. Here the CDR3 reads CASSFSRGNQPQHF. The DNA of the CDR3 is TGTGCCAGCAGTTTTAGCAGGGGAAATCAGCCCCAGCATTTT.

CDR3 sequence reads: CASSFHRDGDTQYF. CDR3 in DNA: TGTGCCAGCAGTTTTCACAGGGATGGAGATACGCAGTATTTT. This chain connects TRBV6-6 to TRBJ2-3, with a possible D match to TRBD1 (6 bases). The germline CDR1 and CDR2 sequences are MNHNY and SVGAGI (reference sequence). The CDR3 is 14 residues long. Trimming pared 4 bases from V and 5 bases from J, leaving 13 bases between.

In regard to this clone: The germline gene is not matched at one end of the junction; a read error may be the cause. The chain recombines TRBV10-2 with TRBJ2-1, with 9 bases fitting TRBD2. CDR3 length equals 12 residues. Germline V gene lookup returns CDR1 WSHSY and CDR2 SAAADI. CDR3 bases: TGCGCCAGCAGTGAACTGGCGGGGGGGCGGGTCTTC. Amino acids: CASSELAGGRVF.